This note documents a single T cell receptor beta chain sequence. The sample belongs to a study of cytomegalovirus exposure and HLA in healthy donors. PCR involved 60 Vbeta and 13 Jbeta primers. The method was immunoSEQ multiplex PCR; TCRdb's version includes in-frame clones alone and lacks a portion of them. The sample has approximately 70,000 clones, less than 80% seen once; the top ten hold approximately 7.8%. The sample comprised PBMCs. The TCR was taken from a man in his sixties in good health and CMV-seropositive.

The CDR3 spells CASVVDSSYNEQFF. DNA for the CDR3: TGTGCCAGCGTCGTGGACAGCTCCTACAATGAGCAGTTCTTC. The chain links TRBV2 to TRBJ2-1, with D perhaps matching TRBD1 (6 bases). V shed 8 bases and J shed 0 bases, with 11 bases lying between them. The CDR3 consists of 14 residues. From germline, CDR1 is SNHLY and CDR2 FYNNEI.